One sample yielded the 19 T cell receptor beta chains listed below, sequenced in a study of blood T cell repertoires in COVID-19. Repertoires were generated with immunoSEQ multiplex PCR, while TCRdb's copy carries only in-frame clones and drops some. The sample includes 200,000 to 250,000 clones, about 85% of them seen just once. The material sequenced was PBMCs or T cells enriched from blood (not recorded which). The receptors derive from a man under 40 who had recovered from COVID-19.

The V and J genes are TRBV12-3 or TRBV12-4 and TRBJ2-1, with a weak D call TRBD2 (6 bases). There are 13 residues in the CDR3. The ends were cut back, 1 base at V and 10 bases at J, with 11 bases in the middle. The CDR3, as DNA: TGTGCCAGCAGTTTAGGACTAGTCAACGAGCAGTTCTTC. Amino acid sequence: CASSLGLVNEQFF.

The V gene is TRBV6-2 or TRBV6-3, the J gene TRBJ1-2; D ambiguous. Trimming cost V 5 bases and J 4 bases, with 8 bases left between them. This CDR3 region has 12 residues. Germline V gene sequence: CDR1 MNHEY, CDR2 SVGEGT. This CDR3 is CASSQQTYGYTF. CDR3 bases: TGTGCCAGCAGTCAACAAACCTATGGCTACACCTTC.

This clone was seen a few times. The chain has TRBV4-1 and TRBJ1-1; no clear D gene. CDR3 size: 14 residues. Germline lookup yields CDR1 MGHRA and CDR2 YSYEKL. V was cut by 3 bases and J by 2 bases, with 10 bases left in between. The CDR3 sequence is CASSHPGDNTEAFF. CDR3 sequence (DNA): TGCGCCAGCAGCCATCCGGGAGATAACACTGAAGCTTTCTTT.

V gene TRBV27 combines with J gene TRBJ1-1, with D perhaps matching TRBD1 (5 bases). V was cut by 9 bases and J by 1 base, with 15 bases left in between. Germline loops: CDR1 MNHEY, CDR2 SMNVEV (reference sequence). This CDR3 has 14 residues. Here the CDR3 DNA reads TGTGCCAGTTATGTGGGGGGTGGGAACACTGAAGCTTTCTTT. It is translated as CASYVGGGNTEAFF.

The CDR3 nucleotides read TGTGCCAGCAGCTTCTCGGTAGGCACAGATACGCAGTATTTT. It translates to CASSFSVGTDTQYF. The chain is built from TRBV7-9 and TRBJ2-3; the D is unclear. Germline assignment: CDR1 SEHNR and CDR2 FQNEAQ (reference sequence). Trimming pared 3 bases from V and 1 base from J, leaving 8 bases between. This CDR3 has 14 residues.

The J gene is TRBJ2-7, the V gene TRBV5-1; possibly TRBD2 for D (5 bases). Trimming removed 7 bases at V and 1 base at J, with 12 bases between. Germline values: CDR1 SGHRS, CDR2 YFSETQ. The CDR3 is 13 amino acids. The CDR3 region is CASGTGFSYEQYF. CDR3 sequence (DNA): TGCGCCAGCGGTACGGGATTTTCCTACGAGCAGTACTTC.

The genes are TRBV19 and TRBJ1-1, with TRBD1 matching 7 bases. The germline V gene has CDR1 LNHDA and CDR2 SQIVND (reference sequence). This CDR3 comprises 14 residues. J gave up 1 base and V 5 bases, and 4 bases lay outside the gene matches. The CDR3 DNA reads TGTGCCAGTAGTCGAGACAGGGCGAACACTGAAGCTTTCTTT. Its protein is CASSRDRANTEAFF.

The chain is built from TRBV28 and TRBJ2-7; 12 bases line up with TRBD1. Germline CDR1 MDHEN, CDR2 SYDVKM. There are 13 residues in the CDR3. The V and J ends lost 10 bases and 6 bases, in that order; junction bases with no gene match: 7. Here the CDR3 reads CATAGTGGGEQYF. The CDR3, as DNA: TGTGCCACAGCTGGGACAGGGGGCGGCGAGCAGTACTTC.

This clone was found once. The V gene is TRBV28, the J gene TRBJ2-1; tentative D call: TRBD2 (5 bases). V gave up 6 bases and J gave up 5 bases, with 11 bases separating them. This CDR3 region has 13 residues. CDR1 is MDHEN, CDR2 SYDVKM, per germline. The CDR3 DNA reads TGTGCCAGCAGCGGGCCGGAGGACAATGAGCAGTTCTTC. It is translated as CASSGPEDNEQFF. The full variable domain, completed using reference TRBV28 and TRBJ2-1, is DVKVTQSSRYLVKRTGEKVFLECVQDMDHENMFWYRQDPGLGLRLIYFSYDVKMKEKGDIPEGYSVSREKKERFSLILESASTNQTSMYLCASSGPEDNEQFFGPGTRLTVL.

This clone has a single count. The V call is TRBV3-1 (or the pseudogene TRBV3-2), the J call TRBJ2-1; 8 nucleotides align to TRBD1. Germline-derived CDR1 and CDR2 are LGHDT and YNNKEL (reference sequence). V lost 7 bases and J lost 2; bases outside the gene matches: 7. The CDR3 runs to 15 residues. This chain's CDR3 is CASTPTGDPYNEQFF. The CDR3 DNA reads TGTGCCAGCACGCCGACAGGGGACCCCTACAATGAGCAGTTCTTC.

The gene calls are TRBV5-1 and TRBJ1-5, with D maybe TRBD1 (6 bases). The germline V gene has CDR1 SGHRS and CDR2 YFSETQ. Deletions cut 0 bases from V and 2 bases from J, with 12 bases between. The CDR3 is 16 residues long. The CDR3 DNA reads as TGCGCCAGCAGCTTGGGCGCGGGGGCCGGCAATCAGCCCCAGCATTTT. This translates into CASSLGAGAGNQPQHF.

The V gene is TRBV10-3, the J gene TRBJ2-3; TRBD2 matches at 11 bases. CDR3 length: 17 amino acids. CDR1 is ENHRY and CDR2 is SYGVKD in the germline V gene. Trimming cost V 2 bases and J 7 bases; bases outside gene matches: 11. The DNA for the CDR3 is TGTGCCATCAGTGAGACCCAAGCTAGCGGGAGGATAAATACGCAGTATTTT. It encodes CAISETQASGRINTQYF.

V and J are TRBV19 and TRBJ2-7, with a possible D match to TRBD1 (6 bases). V was cut by 2 bases and J by 3 bases, with 14 bases left in between. Germline lookup yields CDR1 LNHDA and CDR2 SQIVND (reference sequence). This CDR3 has 15 residues. The CDR3: CASSISGGFGYEQYF. The DNA of the CDR3 is TGTGCCAGTAGTATAAGTGGGGGCTTCGGCTACGAGCAGTACTTC.

The CDR3 spells CASSLAPKRLILYEQYF. The CDR3 bases are TGTGCCAGCAGTTTGGCGCCGAAGCGACTCATCCTCTACGAGCAGTACTTC. The chain is built from TRBV28 and TRBJ2-7; no clear D gene. The germline V gene has CDR1 MDHEN and CDR2 SYDVKM. CDR3 length: 17 amino acids. The V end lost 3 bases, the J end lost 3 bases, and 21 bases lay between the germline ends.

The V and J genes are TRBV2 and TRBJ1-1; the D is unclear. CDR1 is SNHLY, CDR2 FYNNEI, per germline. V was cut by 3 bases and J by 3 bases, with 5 bases left in between. This CDR3 has 12 amino acids. The CDR3 loop is CASSDTDTEAFF. The CDR3 coding sequence is TGTGCCAGCAGTGACACTGACACTGAAGCTTTCTTT.

The chain uses TRBV5-5 and TRBJ2-7, with 7 bases lining up with TRBD2. J was trimmed by 6 bases and V by 2 bases; bases with no gene match: 8. This CDR3 comprises 14 residues. Looked up from germline, CDR1 is SGHKS and CDR2 is YYEKEE (reference sequence). CDR3 region: CASSLGEGAGEQYF. The CDR3 bases are TGTGCCAGCAGCTTAGGGGAGGGCGCCGGCGAGCAGTACTTC.

The V call is TRBV7-9, the J call TRBJ1-1; unclear D gene. This CDR3 contains 13 residues. The V and J ends lost 1 base and 4 bases respectively, with 7 bases between them. Germline loops: CDR1 SEHNR, CDR2 FQNEAQ (reference sequence). Written as DNA, the CDR3 is TGTGCCAGCAGCTTAGATTCCCGCACTGAAGCTTTCTTT. It yields the protein CASSLDSRTEAFF.

CDR3 sequence reads: CASSQRDREGYGYTF. The CDR3, as DNA: TGCGCCAGCAGCCAACGGGACAGGGAAGGCTATGGCTACACCTTC. This chain uses TRBV4-1 with TRBJ1-2, with TRBD1 matching over 9 bases. CDR3 length equals 15 residues. With V trimmed by 2 bases and J by 4 bases, 5 bases remained unmatched. The V gene's germline CDR1 is MGHRA and CDR2 YSYEKL.

This chain joins TRBV4-2 and TRBJ1-2; no clear D gene. Trimming shortened V by 3 bases and J by 2 bases, and 13 bases separated the two germline ends. The CDR3 is 15 amino acids. Germline V gene lookup returns CDR1 LGHNA and CDR2 YNFKEQ. The CDR3 DNA reads TGTGCCAGCAGCCAGGCCGCGGCCAGAAACTATGGCTACACCTTC. Translated, it gives CASSQAAARNYGYTF.